This T cell receptor beta chain came from a study of naive and memory T cell subsets. Study outcomes and limitations: Tuberculin site TCR excess was interpreted as type IV hypersensitivity infiltration.

This clonotype was counted ten times or more. The antigen is unknown. The treatment was: skin biopsy from PPD injection site in Mantoux-positive individual. TCR cDNA received a 3' ligated oligonucleotide that carried a UMI. Ligated cDNA underwent four rounds of PCR with nested alpha and beta constant region primers and SP2. Blood and skin TCR RNA was reverse transcribed with alpha and beta constant primers. TCRdb re-called the UMI-ligation and nested PCR reads through MiXCR, storing one row per CDR3 protein. This table has tens of thousands of distinct CDR3 sequences, roughly 11% appearing once. The CDR3 has 17 amino acids. Germline-derived CDR1 and CDR2 are SGHTA and FQGNSA. Losses at the gene ends were 5 bases for V and 4 bases for J; bases not matched to a gene: 7.

V usage is TRBV7-2 and J usage is TRBJ2-2; 13 bases agree with TRBD2. The source of this sequence is an adult in good health. Sequencing was performed on skin, taken from a tuberculin skin test site. The CDR3 spells CASSTRGLAGATGELFF. Written as DNA, the CDR3 is TGTGCCAGCAGCACTAGAGGACTAGCGGGGGCCACCGGGGAGCTGTTTTTT.